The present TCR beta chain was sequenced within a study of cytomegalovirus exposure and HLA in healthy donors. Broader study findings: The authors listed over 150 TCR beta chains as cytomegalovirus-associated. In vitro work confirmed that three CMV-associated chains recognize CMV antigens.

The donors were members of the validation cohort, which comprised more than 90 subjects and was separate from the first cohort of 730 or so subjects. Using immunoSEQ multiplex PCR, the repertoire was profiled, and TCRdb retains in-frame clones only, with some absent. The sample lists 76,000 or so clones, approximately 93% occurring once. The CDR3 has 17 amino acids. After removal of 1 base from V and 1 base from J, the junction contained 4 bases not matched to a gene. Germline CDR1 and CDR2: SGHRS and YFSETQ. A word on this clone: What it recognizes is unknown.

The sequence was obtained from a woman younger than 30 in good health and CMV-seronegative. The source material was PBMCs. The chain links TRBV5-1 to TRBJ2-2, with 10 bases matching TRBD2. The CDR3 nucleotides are TGCGCCAGCAGCTTGTGGGGACTAGCGAGGAACACCGGGGAGCTGTTTTTT. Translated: CASSLWGLARNTGELFF.